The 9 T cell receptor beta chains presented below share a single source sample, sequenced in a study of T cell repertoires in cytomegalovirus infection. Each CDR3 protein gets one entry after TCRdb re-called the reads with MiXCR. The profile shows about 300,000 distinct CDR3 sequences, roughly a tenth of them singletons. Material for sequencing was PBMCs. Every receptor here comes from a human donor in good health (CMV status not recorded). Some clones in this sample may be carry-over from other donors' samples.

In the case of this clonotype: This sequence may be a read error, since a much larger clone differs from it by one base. CDR3 sequence: CASRKAYELYF. CDR3 nucleotides: TGTGCCAGCAGAAAAGCCTACGAGCTGTACTTC. V and J are TRBV6-2 or TRBV6-3 and TRBJ2-7; D uncertain. The CDR3 totals 11 residues. CDR1 is MNHEY and CDR2 is SVGEGT in the germline V gene.

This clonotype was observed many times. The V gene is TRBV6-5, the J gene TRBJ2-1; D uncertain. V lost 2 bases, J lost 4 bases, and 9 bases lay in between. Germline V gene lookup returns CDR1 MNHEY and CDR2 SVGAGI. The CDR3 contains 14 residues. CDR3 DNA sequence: TGTGCCAGCAGTTACGGGCCCCCATACAATGAGCAGTTCTTC. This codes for CASSYGPPYNEQFF.

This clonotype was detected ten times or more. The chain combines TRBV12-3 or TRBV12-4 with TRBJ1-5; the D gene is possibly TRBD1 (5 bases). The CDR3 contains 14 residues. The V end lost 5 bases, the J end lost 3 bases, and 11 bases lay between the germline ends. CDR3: CASSRSTDNQPQHF. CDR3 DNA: TGTGCCAGCAGTCGTTCGACAGACAATCAGCCCCAGCATTTT.

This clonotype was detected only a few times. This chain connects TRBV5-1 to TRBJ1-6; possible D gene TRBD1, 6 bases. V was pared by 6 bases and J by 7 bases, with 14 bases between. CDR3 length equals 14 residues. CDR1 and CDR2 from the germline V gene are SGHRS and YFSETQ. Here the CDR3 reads CASKVEGVNSPLHF. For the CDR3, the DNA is TGCGCCAGCAAAGTCGAGGGGGTGAATTCACCCCTCCACTTT.

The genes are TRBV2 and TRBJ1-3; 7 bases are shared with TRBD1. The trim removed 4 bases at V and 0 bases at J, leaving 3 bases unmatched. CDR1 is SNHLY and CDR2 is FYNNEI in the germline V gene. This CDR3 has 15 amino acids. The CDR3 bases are TGTGCCAGCAGTGTGGACAGGATCTCTGGAAACACCATATATTTT. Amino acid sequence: CASSVDRISGNTIYF. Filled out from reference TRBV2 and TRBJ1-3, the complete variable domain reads EPEVTQTPSHQVTQMGQEVILRCVPISNHLYFYWYRQILGQKVEFLVSFYNNEISEKSEIFDDQFSVERPDGSNFTLKIRSTKLEDSAMYFCASSVDRISGNTIYFGEGSWLTVV.

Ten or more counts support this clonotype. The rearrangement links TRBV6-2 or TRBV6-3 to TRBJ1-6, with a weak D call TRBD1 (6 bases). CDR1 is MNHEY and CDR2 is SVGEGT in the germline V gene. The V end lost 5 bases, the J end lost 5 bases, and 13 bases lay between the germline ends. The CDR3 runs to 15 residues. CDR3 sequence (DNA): TGTGCCAGCAGTCCCGGGACAAGAAATAATTCACCCCTCCACTTT. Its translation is CASSPGTRNNSPLHF.

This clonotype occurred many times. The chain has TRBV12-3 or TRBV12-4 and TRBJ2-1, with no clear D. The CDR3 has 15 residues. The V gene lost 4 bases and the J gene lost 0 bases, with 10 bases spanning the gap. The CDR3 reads CASSSSFSSYNEQFF. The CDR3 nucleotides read TGTGCCAGCAGTTCCAGCTTCAGCTCCTACAATGAGCAGTTCTTC.

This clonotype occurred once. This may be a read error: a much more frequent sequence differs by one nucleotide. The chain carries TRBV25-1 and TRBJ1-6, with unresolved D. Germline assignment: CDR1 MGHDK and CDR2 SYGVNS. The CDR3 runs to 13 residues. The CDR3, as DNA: TGTGCCAGCAGTGGGTCCGGACGATCACCCCCCCACTTT. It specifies CASSGSGRSPPHF.

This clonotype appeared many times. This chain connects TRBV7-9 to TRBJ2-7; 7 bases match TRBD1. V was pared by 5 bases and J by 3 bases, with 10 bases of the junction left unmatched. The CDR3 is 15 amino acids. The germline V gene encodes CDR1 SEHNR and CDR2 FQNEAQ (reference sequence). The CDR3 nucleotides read TGTGCCAGCAGCCGACGGACAGGATTAGACTACGAGCAGTACTTC. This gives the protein CASSRRTGLDYEQYF.